The sequence of this T cell receptor (beta chain) was determined in a study of Ad26.COV2.S vaccination and SARS-CoV-2 variants. TCRdb's copy holds only in-frame clones and misses some; the assay was immunoSEQ multiplex PCR. The data show about 440,000 clones, roughly 85% seen once. Germline CDR1 and CDR2: PRHDT and FYEKMQ (reference sequence). Between the trimmed V and J ends, which lost 0 bases and 5 bases, there was a span of 13 bases. The CDR3 is made up of 15 amino acids. The treatment was: about 20 received Ad26.COV2.S at low or high dose, single or two shots; about 5 received placebo; per-sample allocation not given. Following the first vaccine or placebo injection, samples were taken on day 63.

This chain uses TRBV13 with TRBJ1-2; D ambiguous. Sequences were derived from peripheral blood, sampled in a trial of Ad26.COV2.S vaccine versus placebo. The TCR comes from a person aged 18 to 59 who received the Ad26.COV2.S COVID-19 vaccine or a placebo. The DNA for the CDR3 is TGTGCCAGCAGCTTAGGGGGCAGCAGCGTATATGGCTACACCTTC. This codes for CASSLGGSSVYGYTF.